This entry lists 21 T cell receptor beta chains sequenced from one sample in a study of shared clonotypes between healthy human individuals. TCRdb's copy holds only in-frame clones and misses some; the assay was immunoSEQ multiplex PCR. The repertoire holds 900,000 to 1,200,000 clones, with 75% to 80% as singletons. Material: memory CD4+ T cells from PBMCs. The subset here: CD45RA-negative fraction. These receptors all stem from a man aged 18-30 years in good health. Some clones in this sample may be carry-over from other donors' samples.

The chain carries TRBV29-1 and TRBJ2-2; D ambiguous. V was cut by 6 bases and J by 0 bases, with 11 bases left in between. The length of the CDR3 is 14 residues. Germline lookup yields CDR1 SQVTM and CDR2 ANQGSEA. The CDR3 loop reads CSVVAATNTGELFF. For the CDR3, the DNA is TGCAGCGTGGTGGCGGCAACGAACACCGGGGAGCTGTTTTTT.

The V gene is TRBV5-1, the J gene TRBJ1-4; TRBD1 is a possible D gene (5 bases). Trimming took off 5 bases at V and 3 bases at J, with 8 bases between the two ends. This CDR3 is built from 13 residues. The V gene's germline CDR1 is SGHRS and CDR2 YFSETQ. CDR3 bases: TGCGCCAGCAGTGGGGCCCCTAATGAAAAACTGTTTTTT. It encodes CASSGAPNEKLFF. Drawing the rest from reference TRBV5-1 and TRBJ1-4, the complete variable domain is KAGVTQTPRYLIKTRGQQVTLSCSPISGHRSVSWYQQTPGQGLQFLFEYFSETQRNKGNFPGRFSGRQFSNSRSEMNVSTLELGDSALYLCASSGAPNEKLFFGSGTQLSVL.

The table lists this clone with many counts. The V and J genes are TRBV6-1 and TRBJ2-7; D not certain. With 3 bases removed from V and 0 bases from J, the gap between germline ends came to 9 bases. Germline lookup yields CDR1 MNHNS and CDR2 SASEGT. This CDR3 region has 14 residues. The CDR3 nucleotides are TGTGCCAGCAGTGACGTGAAAGGCTCCTACGAGCAGTACTTC. Protein product: CASSDVKGSYEQYF.

This chain links TRBV28 with TRBJ2-7; tentatively, D is TRBD1 (6 bases). Germline lookup yields CDR1 MDHEN and CDR2 SYDVKM. V was trimmed by 5 bases and J by 2 bases, leaving 10 bases between them. The CDR3 has 13 amino acids. CDR3 loop: CASSLTGTYEQYF. CDR3 bases: TGTGCCAGCAGTCTGACAGGTACCTACGAGCAGTACTTC.

V gene TRBV6-4 combines with J gene TRBJ2-6; no firm D call. Trimming took 5 bases from V and 3 from J, leaving 8 bases between them. This CDR3 comprises 14 residues. Germline V gene lookup returns CDR1 MRHNA and CDR2 SNTAGT. This CDR3 is CASSREYGANVLTF. CDR3 nucleotides: TGTGCCAGCAGTAGAGAATATGGGGCCAACGTCCTGACTTTC.

The rearrangement uses TRBV5-5 and TRBJ2-2, with D perhaps TRBD2 (5 bases). V gave up 0 bases and J gave up 5 bases, with 8 bases separating them. Germline CDR1 and CDR2: SGHKS and YYEKEE (reference sequence). The CDR3 length is 14 residues. The CDR3 loop is CASSLAGVTGELFF. In DNA, the CDR3 is TGTGCCAGCAGCTTGGCCGGGGTGACCGGGGAGCTGTTTTTT.

The rearrangement uses TRBV9 and TRBJ2-7; D possibly corresponds to TRBD1 (6 bases). Per germline, CDR1 SGDLS and CDR2 YYNGEE. This CDR3 is built from 14 residues. V gave up 0 bases and J gave up 6 bases, with 13 bases separating them. CDR3 region: CASSVGGPRGEQYF. The CDR3, as DNA: TGTGCCAGCAGCGTAGGGGGGCCTAGGGGCGAGCAGTACTTC.

The V and J genes are TRBV18 and TRBJ2-1; D ambiguous. The germline V and J ends were trimmed by 6 bases and 8 bases, with 14 bases remaining between them. Germline V CDR1 and CDR2: KGHSH, LQKENI. This CDR3 is 13 amino acids long. The CDR3 here is CASSRFSEDEQFF. The CDR3 nucleotides are TGTGCCAGCTCCCGCTTCTCAGAAGATGAGCAGTTCTTC.

The rearrangement links TRBV28 to TRBJ1-5; D remains unclear. CDR1 is MDHEN, CDR2 SYDVKM, per germline. V lost 10 bases and J lost 5, with 15 bases in between. The CDR3 spans 13 residues. The CDR3 is CATFSDMDQPQHF. CDR3 sequence (DNA): TGTGCCACCTTCTCAGACATGGATCAGCCCCAGCATTTT.

J is TRBJ1-3 and V is TRBV7-3, with 8 bases fitting TRBD1. This CDR3 is 15 amino acids long. Looked up from germline, CDR1 is SGHTA and CDR2 is FQGTGA. V shed 2 bases and J 4 bases; nucleotides not matched to a gene: 4. The CDR3 bases are TGTGCCAGCAGCTTAGGAGCAGGGGGCGGAAACACCATATATTTT. It is translated as CASSLGAGGGNTIYF.

This chain connects TRBV28 to TRBJ2-5, with a possible D match to TRBD2 (6 bases). CDR1 MDHEN and CDR2 SYDVKM come from the germline V gene. V lost 8 bases to trimming and J lost 5 bases, with 27 bases between them. CDR3 length: 17 residues. The CDR3, as DNA: TGTGCCAGCCGCCGCGCCGCCGGGAGACCGATTTGGGAGACCCAGTACTTC. Protein: CASRRAAGRPIWETQYF.

Details on this clone: Sequence at one end of the junction differs from germline and may be a read error. The rearrangement joins TRBV5-4 to TRBJ1-5, with D possibly being TRBD1 (5 bases). The V gene's germline CDR1 is SGHNT and CDR2 YYREEE (reference sequence). The CDR3 has 13 amino acids. The CDR3 region is CASSLDGGQPQHF. In DNA, the CDR3 is TGTGCCAGCAGTTTGGACGGGGGTCAGCCCCAGCATTTT.

This clone was observed many times. The genes are TRBV6-1 and TRBJ1-5, with D unresolved. The ends were cut back, 4 bases at V and 0 bases at J, with 13 bases in the middle. CDR3 length: 16 amino acids. Germline V gene sequence: CDR1 MNHNS, CDR2 SASEGT. CDR3 protein: CASSGAGLVSNQPQHF. CDR3 coding DNA: TGTGCCAGCAGTGGCGCCGGATTGGTTAGCAATCAGCCCCAGCATTTT.

This rearrangement joins TRBV7-6 to TRBJ1-3; D is possibly TRBD1 (5 bases). Trimming took off 2 bases at V and 4 bases at J, with 12 bases between the two ends. The CDR3 is 15 amino acids. From germline, CDR1 is SGHVS and CDR2 FNYEAQ. The CDR3 coding sequence is TGTGCCAGCAGCTTAACGCCGGGGGAGGGAAACACCATATATTTT. It codes for CASSLTPGEGNTIYF.

The V and J genes are TRBV10-1 and TRBJ1-2; no clear D. The ends were cut back, 2 bases at V and 5 bases at J, with 15 bases in the middle. CDR3 size: 15 residues. The germline CDR1 and CDR2 sequences are WNHNN and SYGVQD (reference sequence). CDR3 nucleotides: TGCGCCAGCAGTGAGACTGGGCTAGAGTCATATGGCTACACCTTC. Translating it yields CASSETGLESYGYTF.

In its sample, this clone was seen once. V is TRBV27 and J is TRBJ2-1; 7 bases line up with TRBD2. The CDR3 runs to 15 residues. Trimming cost V 4 bases and J 4 bases; bases outside gene matches: 7. Germline V gene sequence: CDR1 MNHEY, CDR2 SMNVEV (reference sequence). CDR3 in DNA: TGTGCCAGCAGTTCGAGAGCGGGACGATACAATGAGCAGTTCTTC. Its protein is CASSSRAGRYNEQFF.

V is TRBV5-1 and J is TRBJ2-2; D is possibly TRBD2 (6 bases). V lost 0 bases, J lost 6 bases, and 12 bases lay in between. Germline-derived CDR1 and CDR2 are SGHRS and YFSETQ. The CDR3 runs 15 residues. CDR3: CASSLVPGVSGELFF. CDR3 in DNA: TGCGCCAGCAGCTTGGTGCCGGGGGTGTCCGGGGAGCTGTTTTTT.

The gene calls are TRBV28 and TRBJ2-1; either TRBD1 or TRBD2 may fit D (5 bases each). Deletions cut 6 bases from V and 9 bases from J, with 21 bases between. CDR1 and CDR2 from the germline V gene are MDHEN and SYDVKM. CDR3 size: 15 residues. The CDR3 here is CASRGGQGWLGEQFF. The CDR3 DNA follows: TGTGCCAGCAGAGGAGGCCAGGGTTGGTTAGGTGAGCAGTTCTTC.

The chain couples TRBV30 to TRBJ1-3, with TRBD1 matching over 8 bases. The CDR3 spans 15 residues. J lost 3 bases, V lost 0 bases, and 4 bases had no gene match. Germline CDR1 reads GTSNPN; CDR2 reads SVGIG (reference sequence). The CDR3 is CAWSVKTGVGNTIYF. In DNA, the CDR3 is TGTGCCTGGAGTGTAAAGACAGGGGTTGGAAACACCATATATTTT.

This clone occurred a few times. A read error is possible here, since a much larger clone lies one base away. The chain carries TRBV28 and TRBJ2-7; no clear D gene. The V gene's germline CDR1 is MDHEN and CDR2 SYDVKM. This CDR3 is 12 amino acids long. Trimming shortened V by 4 bases and J by 2 bases, and 6 bases separated the two germline ends. CDR3 nucleotides: TGTGCCAGCAGTTACCAACCCTACGAGCAGTACTTC. Translation gives CASSYQPYEQYF.

Notes on this clone: Given a much more abundant clone one base away, this may be a read error. Within the sample, other DNA sequences also encode this same CDR3. J is TRBJ2-6 and V is TRBV4-1, with D maybe TRBD1 (5 bases). This CDR3 contains 14 residues. Germline CDR1 is MGHRA and CDR2 is YSYEKL. In DNA form, the CDR3 reads TGCGCCAGCAGCCAAGATTCTGGGGCCAACGTCCCGACCTTC. This sequence encodes CASSQDSGANVPTF.